Following are 25 T cell receptor beta chains from one sample sequenced in a study of CD8+CD57+ T cells in acquired aplastic anemia. Investigators profiled TCR beta VDJ and CDR3 from genomic DNA template. TCRdb independently ran MiXCR on the reads; one entry per CDR3 protein. The data show some 220,000 distinct CDR3 sequences, 30% to 40% seen once. The specimen was sorted CD4+, CD8+, or CD8+CD57+ T cells (not recorded which) from PBMCs. Receptor source: a human donor in good health, serving as a control.

This clonotype was counted ten times or more. The rearrangement uses TRBV7-9 and TRBJ2-3, with D unresolved. V was pared by 4 bases and J by 6 bases, with 11 bases between. This CDR3 has 13 amino acids. The V gene's germline CDR1 is SEHNR and CDR2 FQNEAQ (reference sequence). CDR3 loop: CASSSRVYDTQYF. CDR3 coding DNA: TGTGCCAGCAGCTCTAGGGTGTACGATACGCAGTATTTT.

The rearrangement links TRBV19 to TRBJ2-1; no definite D call. V was shortened by 8 bases and J by 2 bases, with 13 bases between the two germline ends. The CDR3 length is 14 residues. In germline, CDR1 is LNHDA, CDR2 SQIVND (reference sequence). In nucleotides, the CDR3 is TGTGCCAGTCTTAATGGCCCGACCTACAATGAGCAGTTCTTC. It specifies CASLNGPTYNEQFF.

The table lists this clonotype with many counts. CDR3 in DNA: TGCAGTGCTAGAGGTACAGGGAGGTTCGATACGCAGTATTTT. Translation gives CSARGTGRFDTQYF. The chain joins TRBV20-1 to TRBJ2-3, with D perhaps given as TRBD1 or TRBD2 (6 bases each). CDR3 length equals 14 residues. Trimming shortened V by 1 base and J by 6 bases, and 14 bases separated the two germline ends. The germline V gene has CDR1 DFQATT and CDR2 SNEGSKA (reference sequence).

In this sample, this clonotype turned up many times. The genes are TRBV4-2 and TRBJ1-2; D gene uncertain. Trimming took off 1 base at V and 0 bases at J, with 6 bases between the two ends. CDR3 length: 14 residues. From germline, CDR1 is LGHNA and CDR2 YNFKEQ. DNA of the CDR3: TGTGCCAGCAGCCAAGCGACATCTAACTATGGCTACACCTTC. Encoded protein: CASSQATSNYGYTF.

This clonotype showed up many times. The rearrangement joins TRBV6-1 to TRBJ2-5; TRBD2 agrees at 8 bases. This CDR3 spans 14 amino acids. Per germline, CDR1 MNHNS and CDR2 SASEGT. V lost 6 bases and J lost 2; bases outside the gene matches: 5. The DNA of the CDR3 is TGTGCCAGCAGGAGGACTAGCAGGCAAGAGACCCAGTACTTC. Translating gives CASRRTSRQETQYF.

The V call is TRBV4-2, the J call TRBJ1-5, with D tentatively TRBD1 (6 bases). Trimming stripped 1 base from V and 5 bases from J, with 18 bases between. CDR1 and CDR2 from the germline V gene are LGHNA and YNFKEQ. The CDR3 runs to 17 residues. The CDR3 coding sequence is TGTGCCAGCAGCCAAGTTACATTAAGAGGGGGGTATCAGCCCCAGCATTTT. Encoded protein: CASSQVTLRGGYQPQHF.

A note on this clonotype: A clone one base away is much larger, so this may be a read error. The chain uses TRBV10-3 and TRBJ1-6; D is possibly TRBD1 (5 bases). Germline V gene data show CDR1 as ENHRY and CDR2 as SYGVKD. Trimming cost V 5 bases and J 7 bases, with 12 bases left between them. CDR3 size: 14 residues. The CDR3 DNA reads TGTGCCATCAGTTCCCAGGGCACGAATTCACCCCTCCACTTT. Amino acids: CAISSQGTNSPLHF.

A word on this clonotype: This may arise from a read error, as a much more abundant clone is one base away. The conserved closing phenylalanine or tryptophan is absent in this CDR3, likely reflecting a read error. V and J are TRBV7-3 and TRBJ2-1, with no clear D. CDR3 length: 15 amino acids. Germline V gene data show CDR1 as SGHTA and CDR2 as FQGTGA. Trimming removed 5 bases at V and 6 bases at J, with 17 bases between. The CDR3 is CASSPLVGTGNEQFL. Here the CDR3 DNA reads TGTGCCAGCAGCCCGCTTGTAGGTACCGGCAATGAGCAGTTCCTC.

A remark on this clonotype: A read error is possible here, since a much larger clone lies one base away. CDR3 amino acids: CASGLDRVWQYF. Here the CDR3 DNA reads TGTGCCAGCGGCTTAGACAGGGTATGGCAGTACTTC. The rearrangement links TRBV7-8 to TRBJ2-7, with 7 bases aligning to TRBD1. In germline, CDR1 is SGHVS, CDR2 FQNEAQ. This CDR3 spans 12 amino acids.

In its sample, this clonotype was seen a few times. The chain joins TRBV6-1 to TRBJ2-7; perhaps TRBD2 as D (6 bases). CDR1 and CDR2 (germline): MNHNS, SASEGT. CDR3 length: 13 amino acids. V was shortened by 4 bases and J by 7 bases, with 14 bases between the two germline ends. CDR3 in amino acids: CASSGALRGEQYF. Written as DNA, the CDR3 is TGTGCCAGCAGTGGAGCACTTCGGGGGGAGCAGTACTTC.

V is TRBV7-8 and J is TRBJ2-5, with 7 positions matching TRBD1. The CDR3 loop spans 16 amino acids. The V segment lost 3 bases and the J segment 5 bases; nucleotides outside the gene matches: 12. Germline values: CDR1 SGHVS, CDR2 FQNEAQ. CDR3 in amino acids: CASSLRTGARGETQYF. The DNA of the CDR3 is TGTGCCAGCAGCTTGCGTACAGGGGCTAGAGGGGAGACCCAGTACTTC. Full variable domain (missing parts from reference TRBV7-8 and TRBJ2-5): GAGVSQSPRYKVAKRGQDVALRCDPISGHVSLFWYQQALGQGPEFLTYFQNEAQLDKSGLPSDRFFAERPEGSVSTLKIQRTQQEDSAVYLCASSLRTGARGETQYFGPGTRLLVL.

This clonotype was detected ten times or more. The chain carries TRBV12-3 or TRBV12-4 and TRBJ2-7, with D tentatively TRBD2 (6 bases). Deletions cut 4 bases from V and 3 bases from J, with 10 bases between. This CDR3 is built from 13 residues. The CDR3 DNA is TGTGCCAGCAGTTGGCGGGGTTACTACGAGCAGTACTTC. Translating it yields CASSWRGYYEQYF.

This chain connects TRBV11-2 to TRBJ1-5; D is uncertain. Germline V gene lookup returns CDR1 SGHAT and CDR2 FQNNGV. V was shortened by 2 bases and J by 7 bases, with 9 bases between the two germline ends. This CDR3 has 13 amino acids. CDR3 protein: CASSLQHKQPQHF. In DNA, the CDR3 is TGTGCCAGCAGCTTACAGCACAAACAGCCCCAGCATTTT. The full variable domain, rest sourced from reference TRBV11-2 and TRBJ1-5, is EAGVAQSPRYKIIEKRQSVAFWCNPISGHATLYWYQQILGQGPKLLIQFQNNGVVDDSQLPKDRFSAERLKGVDSTLKIQPAKLEDSAVYLCASSLQHKQPQHFGDGTRLSIL.

This rearrangement joins TRBV29-1 to TRBJ2-3; 8 bases match TRBD1. Germline CDR1 is SQVTM and CDR2 is ANQGSEA. The CDR3 is made up of 15 amino acids. V was pared by 3 bases and J by 4 bases, with 9 bases of the junction left unmatched. The CDR3 sequence: CSVERGQDNPDTQYF. CDR3 nucleotide sequence: TGCAGCGTTGAGCGGGGACAGGACAACCCAGATACGCAGTATTTT.

This clonotype was counted at least ten times. This chain links TRBV10-1 with TRBJ2-1; D possibly matches TRBD1 or TRBD2 (5 bases each). The V and J ends lost 7 bases and 4 bases respectively, with 26 bases between them. CDR3 length equals 18 residues. CDR1 is WNHNN and CDR2 is SYGVQD in the germline V gene (reference sequence). The DNA of the CDR3 is TGCGCCAGCATTAGGGAGTACCGGGACCCCTTAGGGTACAATGAGCAGTTCTTC. Its protein is CASIREYRDPLGYNEQFF.

The chain combines TRBV5-8 with TRBJ2-5; unclear D gene. This CDR3 is built from 13 residues. V shed 2 bases and J shed 5 bases, with 10 bases lying between them. From germline, CDR1 is SGHTS and CDR2 YDEGEE. CDR3 in DNA: TGTGCCAGCAGCTTTCTACCTTCGGAGACCCAGTACTTC. This codes for CASSFLPSETQYF.

This clonotype was observed a handful of times. The rearrangement joins TRBV6-1 to TRBJ2-7, with TRBD1 matching over 9 bases. CDR1 is MNHNS and CDR2 is SASEGT in the germline V gene. Trimming took 8 bases from V and 0 from J; bases not matched to a gene: 8. This CDR3 spans 15 amino acids. The CDR3 DNA follows: TGTGCCAGCGCGACACACAGGGGGCTCTCCTACGAGCAGTACTTC. Translation: CASATHRGLSYEQYF.

This clonotype was observed at least ten times. J is TRBJ1-4 and V is TRBV25-1; D is possibly TRBD1 (5 bases). The CDR3 runs 14 residues. Trimming stripped 5 bases from V and 8 bases from J, with 15 bases between. Germline values: CDR1 MGHDK, CDR2 SYGVNS. The CDR3 protein is CASSLQGRREKLFF. DNA for the CDR3: TGTGCCAGCAGTCTGCAGGGACGTCGGGAAAAACTGTTTTTT. Drawing the rest from reference TRBV25-1 and TRBJ1-4, the complete variable domain is EADIYQTPRYLVIGTGKKITLECSQTMGHDKMYWYQQDPGMELHLIHYSYGVNSTEKGDLSSESTVSRIRTEHFPLTLESARPSHTSQYLCASSLQGRREKLFFGSGTQLSVL.

This clonotype was seen a few times. This sequence joins TRBV12-3 or TRBV12-4 and TRBJ1-2; 8 bases map to TRBD1. CDR3 length equals 13 residues. V gave up 6 bases and J gave up 10 bases; unmatched junction bases: 10. The CDR3 DNA reads as TGTGCCAGCAGCCCGGGACAGGCCCGGGACTACACCTTC. It specifies CASSPGQARDYTF.

This chain connects TRBV7-2 to TRBJ1-1, with D possibly TRBD1 on 6 matching bases. This CDR3 spans 18 amino acids. V was pared by 2 bases and J by 4 bases, with 23 bases between. Germline V gene lookup returns CDR1 SGHTA and CDR2 FQGNSA. The CDR3 DNA follows: TGTGCCAGCAGCTTAATTCCCCTCTTGTCGGGGGCTTCCACTGAAGCTTTCTTT. Residues: CASSLIPLLSGASTEAFF.

This clonotype was detected only a few times. The genes are TRBV18 and TRBJ2-3; D gene ambiguous. The ends were cut back, 4 bases at V and 6 bases at J, with 11 bases in the middle. This CDR3 has 13 residues. Looked up from germline, CDR1 is KGHSH and CDR2 is LQKENI. The CDR3 nucleotides are TGTGCCAGCTCACGCGTTATGTTGGATACGCAGTATTTT. Amino acid sequence: CASSRVMLDTQYF. Variable domain in full (rest from reference TRBV18 and TRBJ2-3): NAGVMQNPRHLVRRRGQEARLRCSPMKGHSHVYWYRQLPEEGLKFMVYLQKENIIDESGMPKERFSAEFPKEGPSILRIQQVVRGDSAAYFCASSRVMLDTQYFGPGTRLTVL.

The chain is built from TRBV2 and TRBJ2-1; 7 bases map to TRBD2. CDR1 SNHLY and CDR2 FYNNEI come from the germline V gene. The CDR3 length is 13 residues. This CDR3 reads CASSGLPYNEQFF. The CDR3 DNA follows: TGTGCTAGTTCGGGACTACCGTACAATGAGCAGTTCTTC. Full variable domain (missing parts from reference TRBV2 and TRBJ2-1): EPEVTQTPSHQVTQMGQEVILRCVPISNHLYFYWYRQILGQKVEFLVSFYNNEISEKSEIFDDQFSVERPDGSNFTLKIRSTKLEDSAMYFCASSGLPYNEQFFGPGTRLTVL.

This clonotype has at least ten counts. The chain links TRBV12-3 or TRBV12-4 to TRBJ1-5; TRBD1 might be the D (6 bases). CDR3 size: 13 residues. Trimming stripped 5 bases from V and 4 bases from J, with 9 bases between. CDR3 in DNA: TGTGCCAGCAGTACAGGGAGTAATCAGCCCCAGCATTTT. It encodes CASSTGSNQPQHF.

This chain joins TRBV20-1 and TRBJ1-6, with a weak D call TRBD1 (6 bases). The CDR3 loop spans 13 amino acids. Germline values: CDR1 DFQATT, CDR2 SNEGSKA (reference sequence). V was shortened by 3 bases and J by 5 bases, with 8 bases between the two germline ends. Here the CDR3 DNA reads TGCAGTGCTAGGGACAGCAATAATTCACCCCTCCACTTT. Translation: CSARDSNNSPLHF.

The V and J genes are TRBV3-1 and TRBJ2-5; TRBD2 aligns across 14 bases. The ends lost 1 base at V and 4 bases at J; junction bases unmatched: 5. The CDR3 contains 17 residues. Looked up from germline, CDR1 is LGHDT and CDR2 is YNNKEL (reference sequence). CDR3 amino acids: CASSQAGLAGVRETQYF. As DNA, the CDR3 is TGTGCCAGCAGCCAAGCGGGACTAGCGGGAGTACGAGAGACCCAGTACTTC.